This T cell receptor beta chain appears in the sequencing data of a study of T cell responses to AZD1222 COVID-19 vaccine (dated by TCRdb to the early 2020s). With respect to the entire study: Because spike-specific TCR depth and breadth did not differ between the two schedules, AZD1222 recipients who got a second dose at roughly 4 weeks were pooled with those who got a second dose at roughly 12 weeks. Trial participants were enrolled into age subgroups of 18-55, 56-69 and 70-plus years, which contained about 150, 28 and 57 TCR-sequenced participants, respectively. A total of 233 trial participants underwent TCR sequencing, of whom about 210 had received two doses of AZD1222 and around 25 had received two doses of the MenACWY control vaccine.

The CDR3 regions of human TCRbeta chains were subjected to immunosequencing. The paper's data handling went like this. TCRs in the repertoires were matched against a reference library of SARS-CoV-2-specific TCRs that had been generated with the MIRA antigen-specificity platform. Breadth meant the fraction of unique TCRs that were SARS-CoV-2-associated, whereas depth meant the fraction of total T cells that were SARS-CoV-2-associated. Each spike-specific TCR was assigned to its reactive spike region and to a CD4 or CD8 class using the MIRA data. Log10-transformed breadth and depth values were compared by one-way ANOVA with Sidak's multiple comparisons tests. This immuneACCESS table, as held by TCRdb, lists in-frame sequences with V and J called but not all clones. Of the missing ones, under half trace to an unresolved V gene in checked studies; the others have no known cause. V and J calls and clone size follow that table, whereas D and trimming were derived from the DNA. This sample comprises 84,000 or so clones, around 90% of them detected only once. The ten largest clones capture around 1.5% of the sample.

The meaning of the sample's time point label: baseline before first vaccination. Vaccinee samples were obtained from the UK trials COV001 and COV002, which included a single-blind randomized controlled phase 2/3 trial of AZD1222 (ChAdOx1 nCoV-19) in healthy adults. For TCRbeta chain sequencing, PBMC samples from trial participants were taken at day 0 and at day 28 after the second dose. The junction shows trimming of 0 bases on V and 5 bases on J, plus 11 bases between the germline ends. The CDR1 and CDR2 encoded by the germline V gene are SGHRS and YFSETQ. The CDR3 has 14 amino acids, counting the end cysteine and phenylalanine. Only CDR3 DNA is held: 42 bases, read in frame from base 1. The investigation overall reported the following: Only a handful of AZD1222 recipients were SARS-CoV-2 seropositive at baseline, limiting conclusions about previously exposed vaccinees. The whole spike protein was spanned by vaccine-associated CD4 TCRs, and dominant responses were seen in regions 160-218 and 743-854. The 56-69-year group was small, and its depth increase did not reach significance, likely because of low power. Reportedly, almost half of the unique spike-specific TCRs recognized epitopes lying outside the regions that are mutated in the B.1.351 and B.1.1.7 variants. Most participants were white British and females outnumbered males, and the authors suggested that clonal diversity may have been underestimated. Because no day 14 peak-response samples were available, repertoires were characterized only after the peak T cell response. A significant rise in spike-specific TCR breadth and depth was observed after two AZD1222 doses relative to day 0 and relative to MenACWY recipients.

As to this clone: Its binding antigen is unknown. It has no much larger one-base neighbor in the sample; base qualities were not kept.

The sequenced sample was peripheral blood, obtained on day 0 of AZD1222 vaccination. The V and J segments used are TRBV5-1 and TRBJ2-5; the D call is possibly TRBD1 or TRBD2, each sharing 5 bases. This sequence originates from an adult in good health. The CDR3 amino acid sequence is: CASSLVSGRETQYF. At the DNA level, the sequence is TGCGCCAGCAGCTTGGTGTCGGGGCGTGAGACCCAGTACTTC.